Reported below is one TCR beta chain. Trimming took 5 bases from V and 5 from J; bases not matched to a gene: 10. The CDR3 covers 18 residues. In germline, CDR1 is SGHVS, CDR2 FNYEAQ. The data stem from a study of shared T cell receptors in the human thymus. Profiled with immunoSEQ multiplex PCR; TCRdb holds only in-frame clones, not every one. The sample yields about 380,000 clones, around 93% seen once. This sequence originates from a human donor. This chain joins TRBV7-6 and TRBJ2-1; TRBD2 matches 15 bases. The sample consisted of thymocytes. CDR3 bases: TGTGCCAGCAGCACGCGGACTAGCGGGAGGGCCCAGGACAATGAGCAGTTCTTC. It yields the protein CASSTRTSGRAQDNEQFF.